Each of the 31 T cell receptor beta chains below was sequenced from the same sample in a study of cytomegalovirus exposure and HLA in healthy donors (dated by TCRdb to the late 2010s). Receptor amplification or capture employed the immunoSEQ multiplex PCR assay. The multiplex PCR relied on a mix of 60 forward primers for TCR Vbeta segments and 13 reverse primers for TCR Jbeta segments. TCRdb carries this immuneACCESS record with in-frame sequences only. Its versions omit some clonotypes, under half of them owing to an unresolved V gene in the studies checked, with the rest unexplained. The sample table contains roughly 200,000 clones; only one count was recorded for about 10% of them. The top ten hold 1% to 1.5% of the sample. Sequencing used PBMCs. Receptors originate from a woman aged 25 to 45 in good health and CMV-seropositive.

In this sample, this clone turned up a few times. V is TRBV2 and J is TRBJ1-2; maybe TRBD1 (6 bases). Germline V gene data show CDR1 as SNHLY and CDR2 as FYNNEI. V lost 5 bases, J lost 6 bases, and 13 bases lay in between. The CDR3 is 13 residues long. This CDR3 reads CASSIRAGDGYTF. Here the CDR3 DNA reads TGTGCCAGCAGTATTAGGGCAGGGGATGGCTACACCTTC.

The chain couples TRBV9 to TRBJ2-7, with D tentatively TRBD2 (6 bases). Deletions cut 3 bases from V and 2 bases from J, with 18 bases between. This CDR3 is built from 16 residues. Germline CDR1 is SGDLS and CDR2 is YYNGEE. CDR3 loop: CASSGSPGTVAYEQYF. CDR3 sequence (DNA): TGTGCCAGCAGCGGAAGTCCCGGGACTGTGGCCTACGAGCAGTACTTC.

This clone showed up just a few times. The chain carries TRBV19 and TRBJ2-7, with a possible D match to TRBD2 (6 bases). Germline CDR1 reads LNHDA; CDR2 reads SQIVND (reference sequence). The CDR3 is made up of 13 amino acids. V shed 5 bases and J shed 3 bases, with 11 bases lying between them. The CDR3 nucleotides are TGTGCCAGTAGTGTGCGGGACCGCTACGAGCAGTACTTC. It is translated as CASSVRDRYEQYF. The whole variable domain, filled in from reference TRBV19 and TRBJ2-7, reads DGGITQSPKYLFRKEGQNVTLSCEQNLNHDAMYWYRQDPGQGLRLIYYSQIVNDFQKGDIAEGYSVSREKKESFPLTVTSAQKNPTAFYLCASSVRDRYEQYFGPGTRLTVT.

A single count supports this clone. The chain employs TRBV5-5 and TRBJ2-1, with D unresolved. The CDR3 is 15 residues long. Trimming pared 4 bases from V and 4 bases from J, leaving 15 bases between. Germline values: CDR1 SGHKS, CDR2 YYEKEE (reference sequence). CDR3 nucleotides: TGTGCCAGCAGCCTGGCGGTTGAGACATACAATGAGCAGTTCTTC. Protein: CASSLAVETYNEQFF.

The sample holds a few counts of this clone. The rearrangement links TRBV5-1 to TRBJ2-7, with 9 bases lining up with TRBD1. The CDR3 is 14 amino acids. The germline gives CDR1 SGHRS, CDR2 YFSETQ. V gave up 2 bases and J gave up 3 bases; unmatched junction bases: 3. The CDR3 DNA is TGCGCCAGCAGCTTACAGGGGGCTCACTACGAGCAGTACTTC. This gives the protein CASSLQGAHYEQYF.

This clone has a handful of counts. The V gene is TRBV9, the J gene TRBJ1-2; D remains ambiguous. The CDR3 extends over 15 amino acids. The V gene's germline CDR1 is SGDLS and CDR2 YYNGEE. The V gene lost 0 bases and the J gene lost 4 bases, with 13 bases spanning the gap. The DNA for the CDR3 is TGTGCCAGCAGCGTAGAGGTTTCCGGGTTCTATGGCTACACCTTC. It translates to CASSVEVSGFYGYTF.

This chain links TRBV18 with TRBJ2-1; D gene unclear. This CDR3 is 13 amino acids long. The germline V and J ends were trimmed by 3 bases and 10 bases, with 13 bases remaining between them. CDR1 is KGHSH and CDR2 is LQKENI in the germline V gene. The CDR3 is CASSPYEAREQFF. CDR3 coding DNA: TGTGCCAGCTCACCCTACGAGGCGCGGGAGCAGTTCTTC.

This clone was detected only a few times. The chain has TRBV9 and TRBJ1-4; D possibly corresponds to TRBD1 (6 bases). This CDR3 contains 15 residues. Germline loops: CDR1 SGDLS, CDR2 YYNGEE. Trimming cost V 0 bases and J 6 bases, with 12 bases left between them. CDR3 sequence: CASSVAWGRDEKLFF. CDR3 nucleotide sequence: TGTGCCAGCAGCGTAGCTTGGGGGCGCGATGAAAAACTGTTTTTT.

The sample holds a few counts of this clone. The V gene is TRBV7-6, the J gene TRBJ2-7; TRBD1 aligns across 7 bases. The CDR3 has 16 residues. Germline V gene data show CDR1 as SGHVS and CDR2 as FNYEAQ. Trimming cost V 5 bases and J 0 bases; bases outside gene matches: 10. The CDR3 loop reads CASSPRTGRSSYEQYF. In DNA, the CDR3 is TGTGCCAGCAGCCCCCGGACAGGACGAAGCTCCTACGAGCAGTACTTC.

This clone was found a few times. The V and J genes are TRBV9 and TRBJ2-5, with TRBD2 matching over 9 bases. This CDR3 region has 15 residues. V was pared by 2 bases and J by 2 bases, with 4 bases of the junction left unmatched. Germline V lookup: CDR1 SGDLS, CDR2 YYNGEE. This chain's CDR3 is CASSVSGSLQETQYF. Here the CDR3 DNA reads TGTGCCAGCAGCGTTAGCGGGAGCTTACAAGAGACCCAGTACTTC.

This clone occurred a few times. The chain carries TRBV9 and TRBJ2-2; 11 nucleotides line up with TRBD2. Germline V gene lookup returns CDR1 SGDLS and CDR2 YYNGEE. The V segment lost 2 bases and the J segment 5 bases; nucleotides outside the gene matches: 2. The CDR3 length is 15 residues. CDR3 region: CASSVSGRVTGELFF. CDR3 DNA sequence: TGTGCCAGCAGCGTTAGCGGGAGGGTAACCGGGGAGCTGTTTTTT.

This clone was detected a few times. The chain has TRBV19 and TRBJ2-5, with D hard to call. Looked up from germline, CDR1 is LNHDA and CDR2 is SQIVND (reference sequence). This CDR3 has 13 amino acids. V shed 5 bases and J shed 5 bases, with 12 bases lying between them. The CDR3 region has the DNA TGTGCCAGTAGTCGGTCCCCCCATGAGACCCAGTACTTC. Amino acids: CASSRSPHETQYF.

This clone was counted a few times. The V and J genes are TRBV5-1 and TRBJ2-1; 13 bases map to TRBD2. The V segment lost 0 bases and the J segment 8 bases; nucleotides outside the gene matches: 5. The CDR3 is 16 residues long. The germline V gene has CDR1 SGHRS and CDR2 YFSETQ. CDR3 loop: CASSLGLAGGMDEQFF. The CDR3 nucleotides read TGCGCCAGCAGCTTGGGACTAGCGGGAGGTATGGATGAGCAGTTCTTC.

About this clone itself: A junction end diverges from the germline sequence, so it may reflect a read error. The CDR3 loop reads CATSRMGLERFF. In DNA, the CDR3 is TGTGCCACCTCGAGGATGGGTCTAGAGCGGTTCTTC. The chain combines TRBV15 with TRBJ2-1, with D uncertain. Germline CDR1 LNHNV, CDR2 YYDKDF (reference sequence). This CDR3 is built from 12 residues.

The chain links TRBV5-4 to TRBJ1-3, with D possibly being TRBD1 (5 bases). Trimming pared 3 bases from V and 0 bases from J, leaving 7 bases between. The CDR3 totals 14 residues. The germline V gene encodes CDR1 SGHNT and CDR2 YYREEE (reference sequence). CDR3 in amino acids: CASSWGLSGNTIYF. As DNA, the CDR3 is TGTGCCAGCAGCTGGGGACTCTCTGGAAACACCATATATTTT.

Details on this clone: An end of the junction does not agree with germline; a read error may underlie this. The rearrangement joins TRBV6-5 to TRBJ2-2; possibly TRBD2 for D (6 bases). This CDR3 is built from 13 residues. CDR1 is MNHEY and CDR2 is SVGAGI in the germline V gene. DNA for the CDR3: TGTGCCAGCAGTAGCCAGCTTTCCGGGGGGCTGTTTTTT. Its protein is CASSSQLSGGLFF.

The V gene is TRBV19, the J gene TRBJ2-2; D might be TRBD2 (5 bases). Trimming took off 0 bases at V and 5 bases at J, with 7 bases between the two ends. Germline values: CDR1 LNHDA, CDR2 SQIVND (reference sequence). The CDR3 has 14 residues. CDR3 residues: CASSIDRGTGELFF. The DNA for the CDR3 is TGTGCCAGTAGTATAGATCGGGGAACCGGGGAGCTGTTTTTT.

The sample holds one count of this clone. Additional DNA sequences in this sample encode the identical CDR3. The J gene is TRBJ2-7, the V gene TRBV29-1, with 8 positions matching TRBD2. CDR3 length: 16 residues. The V and J ends lost 2 bases and 2 bases, in that order; junction bases with no gene match: 11. From germline, CDR1 is SQVTM and CDR2 ANQGSEA. The CDR3 region is CSVESRGGAGTYEQYF. The CDR3 nucleotides read TGCAGCGTTGAAAGCCGGGGGGGCGCAGGTACCTACGAGCAGTACTTC.

This clone has just a few counts. The chain carries TRBV19 and TRBJ2-7; TRBD1 aligns across 8 bases. J gave up 2 bases and V 6 bases, and 15 bases lay outside the gene matches. Germline V gene lookup returns CDR1 LNHDA and CDR2 SQIVND (reference sequence). There are 17 residues in the CDR3. CDR3: CASSSRDRSLQTYEQYF. In nucleotides, the CDR3 is TGTGCCAGTAGCTCCCGGGACAGGTCCCTCCAAACCTACGAGCAGTACTTC. The variable domain in full, completed from reference TRBV19 and TRBJ2-7, reads DGGITQSPKYLFRKEGQNVTLSCEQNLNHDAMYWYRQDPGQGLRLIYYSQIVNDFQKGDIAEGYSVSREKKESFPLTVTSAQKNPTAFYLCASSSRDRSLQTYEQYFGPGTRLTVT.

This clone was counted a few times. The V gene is TRBV19, the J gene TRBJ1-5; weak D call: TRBD1 (5 bases). Germline loops: CDR1 LNHDA, CDR2 SQIVND (reference sequence). The CDR3 covers 12 residues. V was pared by 6 bases and J by 15 bases, with 18 bases between. The chain's CDR3 is CASRGPTAHPHF. The CDR3 coding sequence is TGTGCCAGTAGGGGGCCGACGGCGCATCCGCATTTT.

This clone was detected only a few times. The chain is built from TRBV10-3 and TRBJ2-2; 9 bases match TRBD1. Germline values: CDR1 ENHRY, CDR2 SYGVKD. The CDR3 has 18 amino acids. V lost 4 bases to trimming and J lost 8 bases; unmatched junction nucleotides: 17. The CDR3 region is CAISARQGGAEEFGELFF. In nucleotides, the CDR3 is TGTGCCATCAGTGCCCGACAGGGGGGAGCGGAGGAGTTTGGGGAGCTGTTTTTT.

This clone was counted between two and nine times. The chain carries TRBV6-5 and TRBJ1-5; no clear D gene. This CDR3 contains 11 residues. The germline CDR1 and CDR2 sequences are MNHEY and SVGAGI. Trimming took 8 bases from V and 5 from J, leaving 7 bases between them. Written as DNA, the CDR3 is TGTGCCAGCGGCGACTATCAGCCCCAGCATTTT. Protein sequence: CASGDYQPQHF.

The J gene is TRBJ1-1, the V gene TRBV5-1, with 7 bases fitting TRBD1. The germline gives CDR1 SGHRS, CDR2 YFSETQ. This CDR3 is built from 15 residues. V was clipped by 4 bases and J by 4 bases; unmatched bases: 10. CDR3 sequence: CASSRTDRVSTEAFF. In nucleotides, the CDR3 is TGCGCCAGCAGCCGGACCGACAGGGTGAGCACTGAAGCTTTCTTT.

The chain couples TRBV5-1 to TRBJ2-5, with TRBD1 matching over 10 bases. Germline trimming cut 4 bases from V and 2 bases from J; bases unmatched to any gene: 14. The CDR3 consists of 18 residues. Germline CDR1 SGHRS, CDR2 YFSETQ. In nucleotides, the CDR3 is TGCGCCAGCAGCGCCGGCAGGCGACAGGGGGCTGGGCAAGAGACCCAGTACTTC. Its translation is CASSAGRRQGAGQETQYF.

This clone was seen a handful of times. The chain recombines TRBV13 with TRBJ2-7; TRBD2 matches 14 bases. Per germline, CDR1 PRHDT and CDR2 FYEKMQ (reference sequence). V shed 5 bases and J 5 bases; nucleotides not matched to a gene: 2. CDR3 size: 14 residues. The CDR3 is CASSPGLAGDEQYF. In DNA, the CDR3 is TGTGCCAGCAGCCCGGGACTAGCGGGAGACGAGCAGTACTTC.

V usage is TRBV7-3 and J usage is TRBJ2-5; D may be TRBD2 (6 bases). Per the germline V gene, CDR1 is SGHTA and CDR2 is FQGTGA. The V gene lost 4 bases and the J gene lost 2 bases, with 8 bases spanning the gap. CDR3 length: 13 amino acids. The CDR3 loop reads CASSSAGQETQYF. The CDR3 DNA reads as TGTGCCAGCAGCTCAGCGGGTCAAGAGACCCAGTACTTC.

The chain joins TRBV5-6 to TRBJ1-5, with 8 bases aligning to TRBD1. The CDR3 extends over 14 amino acids. From germline, CDR1 is SGHDT and CDR2 YYEEEE. Unmatched junction bases numbered 8, after V lost 5 bases and J lost 7 bases. CDR3 nucleotide sequence: TGTGCCAGCAGTCGTCAGGGGGCTCGACAGCCCCAGCATTTT. It is translated as CASSRQGARQPQHF.

V is TRBV2 and J is TRBJ1-5; TRBD1 aligns across 9 bases. Losses at the gene ends were 6 bases for V and 5 bases for J; bases not matched to a gene: 5. The germline V gene encodes CDR1 SNHLY and CDR2 FYNNEI. The CDR3 is 14 amino acids. The CDR3 DNA follows: TGTGCCAGCAGGCGGGACAGGGAAGATCAGCCCCAGCATTTT. Protein: CASRRDREDQPQHF.

CDR3 sequence: CASSLIGRELDGYTF. Written as DNA, the CDR3 is TGTGCCAGCAGCTTAATAGGCAGGGAATTGGATGGCTACACCTTC. The rearrangement links TRBV7-2 to TRBJ1-2; D perhaps matches TRBD1 (5 bases). The V and J ends lost 2 bases and 6 bases respectively, with 16 bases between them. Germline CDR1 and CDR2: SGHTA and FQGNSA. The CDR3 sequence is 15 residues long.

The J gene is TRBJ2-3, the V gene TRBV11-1; D not resolved. V was pared by 1 base and J by 2 bases, with 7 bases between. The CDR3 runs 14 residues. The germline CDR1 and CDR2 sequences are SGHAT and FQDESV (reference sequence). The CDR3 sequence is CASSLDTDTDTQYF. For the CDR3, the DNA is TGTGCCAGCAGCTTAGACACAGACACAGATACGCAGTATTTT.

J is TRBJ2-1 and V is TRBV9; weak D call: TRBD2 (6 bases). The CDR3 covers 14 residues. Germline values: CDR1 SGDLS, CDR2 YYNGEE. V lost 7 bases, J lost 4 bases, and 15 bases lay in between. CDR3 bases: TGTGCCAGCGGGACCGGGAGTTTTTACAATGAGCAGTTCTTC. This translates into CASGTGSFYNEQFF. The entire variable domain, with the rest obtained from reference TRBV9 and TRBJ2-1, is as follows: DSGVTQTPKHLITATGQRVTLRCSPRSGDLSVYWYQQSLDQGLQFLIQYYNGEERAKGNILERFSAQQFPDLHSELNLSSLELGDSALYFCASGTGSFYNEQFFGPGTRLTVL.